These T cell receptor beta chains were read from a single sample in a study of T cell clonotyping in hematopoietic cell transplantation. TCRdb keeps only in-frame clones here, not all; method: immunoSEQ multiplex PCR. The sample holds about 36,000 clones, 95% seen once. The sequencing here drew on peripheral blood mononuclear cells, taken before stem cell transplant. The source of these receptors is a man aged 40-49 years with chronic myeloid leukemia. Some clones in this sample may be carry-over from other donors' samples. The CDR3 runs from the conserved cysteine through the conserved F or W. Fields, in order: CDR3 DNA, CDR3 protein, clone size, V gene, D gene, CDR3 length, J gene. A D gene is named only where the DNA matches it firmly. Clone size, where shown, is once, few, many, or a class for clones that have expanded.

TGTGCCAGCAAAGGATTCACTGAAGCTTTCTTT CASKGFTEAFF NA TRBV2 NA 11 TRBJ1-1
TGTGCCAGCAGTGGAGGACAGTACTCGGGGGAGCAGTACTTC CASSGGQYSGEQYF NA TRBV2 NA 14 TRBJ2-7
TGCGCCAGCAGCCCCAGGACAGGGAGAGGGATTGGTGAGCAGTACTTC CASSPRTGRGIGEQYF NA TRBV5-1 TRBD1 16 TRBJ2-7
TGCGCCAGCAGCTTGGGGACTCCTGGCACAGATACGCAGTATTTT CASSLGTPGTDTQYF NA TRBV5-1 NA 15 TRBJ2-3
TGTGCCAGCAGCGATATAGACGTAGGGGTTCAGCCCCAGCATTTT CASSDIDVGVQPQHF NA TRBV2 NA 15 TRBJ1-5
TGTGCCAGCAGCTCTAAGCCTAGCAATCAGCCCCAGCATTTT CASSSKPSNQPQHF NA TRBV11-2 NA 14 TRBJ1-5
TGTGCCTGGATTATCGGGGGGCACGGAAACACCATATATTTT CAWIIGGHGNTIYF NA TRBV30 NA 14 TRBJ1-3
TGTGCCAGCAGCGCCAGTTCGTCCGGGATAGGCTACACCTTC CASSASSSGIGYTF NA TRBV5-6 NA 14 TRBJ1-2
TGTGCCAGCAGGGTCTCGACTCCCGAGCACGGGGAGCTGTTTTTT CASRVSTPEHGELFF NA TRBV7-8 NA 15 TRBJ2-2
TGTGCCAGCAGCTTGGACAGGGGGGGTCGTGGCTACACCTTC CASSLDRGGRGYTF NA TRBV5-6 TRBD1 14 TRBJ1-2
TGTGCCAGCAGGCCAGGGGCCCCGGGTCAGCCCCAGCATTTT CASRPGAPGQPQHF NA TRBV28 NA 14 TRBJ1-5
TGTGCCACTTCGGGGGCTAATTCACCCCTCCACTTT CATSGANSPLHF NA TRBV6-6 NA 12 TRBJ1-6
TGTGCCAGCAGCTTAGATCTTAGTCAGCCCCAGCATTTT CASSLDLSQPQHF NA TRBV11-3 NA 13 TRBJ1-5
TGTGCCAGCAGTGAAGGGTGGGGGTACACCGGGGAGCTGTTTTTT CASSEGWGYTGELFF NA TRBV6-1 NA 15 TRBJ2-2
TGTGCCAGCAGCTCGTCCAATTCACCCCTCCACTTT CASSSSNSPLHF once TRBV7-3 NA 12 TRBJ1-6
TGTGCCAGCCAGGGGGCTCGGGTCTATGGCTACACCTTC CASQGARVYGYTF once TRBV6-1 TRBD1 13 TRBJ1-2
TGTGCCAGCAGCGACCCAACAGACTCTGGAAACACCATATATTTT CASSDPTDSGNTIYF once TRBV5-8 NA 15 TRBJ1-3
TGTGCCAGCCACAGGGATAGCAATCAGCCCCAGCATTTT CASHRDSNQPQHF NA TRBV6-6 NA 13 TRBJ1-5
TGTGCCAGCAGCTCCTACCTTGATCCCTACGAGCAGTACTTC CASSSYLDPYEQYF NA TRBV13 NA 14 TRBJ2-7
TGTGCCAGCAGCTTCTCCGGGACACTTGAAGCTTTCTTT CASSFSGTLEAFF NA TRBV7-2 NA 13 TRBJ1-1
TGTGCCAGCAGTTACTCAGGGAGGGGCAATCAGCCCCAGCATTTT CASSYSGRGNQPQHF NA TRBV6-5 NA 15 TRBJ1-5
TGTGCCAGCACCCCTCGGGCGGGGGGAAATGAGCAGTTCTTC CASTPRAGGNEQFF NA TRBV6-1 TRBD2 14 TRBJ2-1
TGTGCCAGCTCACCGGGAGGGGCTGGCACAGATACGCAGTATTTT CASSPGGAGTDTQYF NA TRBV18 TRBD2 15 TRBJ2-3
TGTGCCAGCAGCCGAGAGGTACTAGCGGGGGAGTTGGATACGCAGTATTTT CASSREVLAGELDTQYF NA TRBV4-2 TRBD2 17 TRBJ2-3
TGTGCCAGCAGCTCAGAAGTCTGGGGCACTGAAGCTTTCTTT CASSSEVWGTEAFF NA TRBV7-2 NA 14 TRBJ1-1
TGTGCCAGCAGTTCCCAAGGGGGTCAGCAGTACTTC CASSSQGGQQYF NA TRBV6-5 NA 12 TRBJ2-7
TGCAGCGTTGCCACAGGGAAAGAGACCCAGTACTTC CSVATGKETQYF NA TRBV29-1 NA 12 TRBJ2-5
TGTGCCAGCTCACCCCCGGGAGCTAACTATGGCTACACCTTC CASSPPGANYGYTF NA TRBV18 NA 14 TRBJ1-2
TGTGCCGGCCGTGATGAGGATAGAAACACCGGGGAGCTGTTTTTT CAGRDEDRNTGELFF once TRBV6-1 NA 15 TRBJ2-2
TGTGCCAGCAGTTCCCCCTGGAGTCAACAGGTTTATCAGGTTTCCTACAATGAGCAGTTCTTC CASSSPWSQQVYQVSYNEQFF NA TRBV28 NA 21 TRBJ2-1
TGTGCCAGCAGTCCTCTCGGACAGGCACGCCGTGGCTACACCTTC CASSPLGQARRGYTF NA TRBV27 TRBD1 15 TRBJ1-2
TGTGCCAGCAGCTCACAGGGTGGACCAGATACGCAGTATTTT CASSSQGGPDTQYF NA TRBV7-2 NA 14 TRBJ2-3
TGTGCCAGCAGCCGGCGGGGTGGTGAGCAGTTCTTC CASSRRGGEQFF NA TRBV7-6 NA 12 TRBJ2-1
TGTGCCAGCAGTGCCGGGGGGCCCACGGTGAACGAAAAACTGTTTTTT CASSAGGPTVNEKLFF NA TRBV6-1 NA 16 TRBJ1-4
TGTGCCAGCAGCCCGAGCGGGTCCTACGAGACCCAGTACTTC CASSPSGSYETQYF NA TRBV7-3 NA 14 TRBJ2-5